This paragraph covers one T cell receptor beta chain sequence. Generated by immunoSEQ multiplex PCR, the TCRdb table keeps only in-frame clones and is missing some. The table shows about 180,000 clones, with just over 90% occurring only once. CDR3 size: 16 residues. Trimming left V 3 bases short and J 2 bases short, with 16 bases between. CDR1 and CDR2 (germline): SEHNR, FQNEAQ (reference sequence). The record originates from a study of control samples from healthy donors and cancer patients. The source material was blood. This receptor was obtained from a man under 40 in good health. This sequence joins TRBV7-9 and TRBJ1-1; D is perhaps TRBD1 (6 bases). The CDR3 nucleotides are TGTGCCAGCAGCTTGGTGGGGACAACACTTAACACTGAAGCTTTCTTT. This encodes CASSLVGTTLNTEAFF.